These 31 T cell receptor beta chains were all obtained from the same sample, sequenced in a study of blood T cell repertoires in COVID-19. Repertoires were generated with immunoSEQ multiplex PCR, while TCRdb's copy carries only in-frame clones and drops some. The table has 18,000 or so clones, around nine tenths seen once. Sequencing was carried out using peripheral blood. The receptors were gathered from a man aged 35 to 55 with active COVID-19.

This clone appeared once. CDR3 nucleotide sequence: TGTGCCAGCAGCTACGGGGAGACCCAGTACTTC. It specifies CASSYGETQYF. The V gene is TRBV5-6, the J gene TRBJ2-5; the D is unclear. Trimming stripped 3 bases from V and 5 bases from J, with 5 bases between. CDR3 size: 11 residues. Germline V CDR1 and CDR2: SGHDT, YYEEEE.

This chain links TRBV21-1 with TRBJ2-3; TRBD2 reflects the table's D call only, with no check against the DNA. TRBV21-1 counts as a pseudogene. This CDR3 has 12 amino acids. This CDR3 is CASRRGADTQYF. The CDR3 nucleotides read TGTGCCAGCAGGCGAGGAGCAGATACGCAGTATTTT.

The rearrangement uses TRBV15 and TRBJ1-2; TRBD1 matches at 8 bases. Looked up from germline, CDR1 is LNHNV and CDR2 is YYDKDF (reference sequence). This CDR3 is 14 amino acids long. J gave up 14 bases and V 5 bases, and 16 bases lay outside the gene matches. CDR3 sequence reads: CATSPRTGHRSGTF. CDR3 coding DNA: TGTGCCACCAGCCCCCGGACAGGGCATAGATCGGGGACCTTC.

This chain uses TRBV19 with TRBJ2-7, with TRBD2 identical over 8 bases. This CDR3 region has 14 residues. Trimming removed 2 bases from V and 7 bases from J; junction bases left unmatched: 7. The germline CDR1 and CDR2 sequences are LNHDA and SQIVND (reference sequence). The CDR3 nucleotides are TGTGCCAGTAGTATAAACGGGGGGGCGAAGGAGCAGTACTTC. Amino acids: CASSINGGAKEQYF.

The CDR3 DNA is TGTGCCAGCAGTCCCGCAGCGACAGGGAGAGGGGAGACCCAGTACTTC. Its translation is CASSPAATGRGETQYF. This chain joins TRBV6-6 and TRBJ2-5, with 7 bases lining up with TRBD1. V lost 5 bases to trimming and J lost 5 bases; unmatched junction nucleotides: 14. Germline CDR1 MNHNY, CDR2 SVGAGI (reference sequence). CDR3 length: 16 amino acids.

This chain links TRBV5-1 with TRBJ2-1, with D possibly being TRBD2 (5 bases). V shed 0 bases and J shed 10 bases, with 8 bases lying between them. Germline CDR1 SGHRS, CDR2 YFSETQ. There are 12 residues in the CDR3. The CDR3 loop reads CASSLDGGEQFF. CDR3 nucleotide sequence: TGCGCCAGCAGCTTGGACGGCGGGGAGCAGTTCTTC.

The rearrangement joins TRBV29-1 to TRBJ1-1; TRBD1 matches 9 bases. This CDR3 spans 13 amino acids. V lost 0 bases and J lost 11; bases outside the gene matches: 7. Germline CDR1 and CDR2: SQVTM and ANQGSEA. The CDR3 DNA reads as TGCAGCGTTGAAGAGGGACAGGGCATTGGGGCTTTCTTT. Translating gives CSVEEGQGIGAFF.

The chain has TRBV7-9 and TRBJ1-4; TRBD1 agrees at 7 bases. V lost 5 bases to trimming and J lost 4 bases; unmatched junction nucleotides: 7. CDR3 size: 15 residues. In germline, CDR1 is SEHNR, CDR2 FQNEAQ (reference sequence). This chain's CDR3 is CASSLGRGVNEKLFF. In nucleotides, the CDR3 is TGTGCCAGCAGCCTTGGCAGGGGGGTTAATGAAAAACTGTTTTTT.

The rearrangement links TRBV10-3 to TRBJ2-7; D is unclear. Germline values: CDR1 ENHRY, CDR2 SYGVKD. V was pared by 2 bases and J by 3 bases, with 11 bases between. The CDR3 has 14 amino acids. The CDR3 reads CAISEGRRGYEQYF. In DNA form, the CDR3 reads TGTGCCATCAGTGAGGGCCGACGAGGCTACGAGCAGTACTTC.

The chain is built from TRBV5-5 and TRBJ2-1, with a possible D match to TRBD1 (6 bases). V was clipped by 4 bases and J by 7 bases, with 12 bases between them. CDR1 is SGHKS, CDR2 YYEKEE, per germline (reference sequence). The CDR3 sequence is 13 residues long. The CDR3 sequence is CASSLGQLNEQFF. The CDR3, as DNA: TGTGCCAGCAGCCTCGGACAGCTTAATGAGCAGTTCTTC.

The rearrangement joins TRBV7-9 to TRBJ1-1; D is unresolved. CDR3 size: 15 residues. V lost 3 bases to trimming and J lost 5 bases, with 16 bases between them. Germline V gene data show CDR1 as SEHNR and CDR2 as FQNEAQ (reference sequence). This chain's CDR3 is CASSLPDGRGTEAFF. For the CDR3, the DNA is TGTGCCAGCAGCTTGCCAGACGGACGGGGAACTGAAGCTTTCTTT. The entire variable domain, with the rest obtained from reference TRBV7-9 and TRBJ1-1, is as follows: DTGVSQNPRHKITKRGQNVTFRCDPISEHNRLYWYRQTLGQGPEFLTYFQNEAQLEKSRLLSDRFSAERPKGSFSTLEIQRTEQGDSAMYLCASSLPDGRGTEAFFGQGTRLTVV.

J is TRBJ2-1 and V is TRBV6-2 or TRBV6-3, with 10 bases lining up with TRBD2. CDR3 length equals 19 residues. The germline V gene has CDR1 MNHEY and CDR2 SVGEGT. The V segment lost 0 bases and the J segment 6 bases; nucleotides outside the gene matches: 14. The CDR3 here is CASSYSSSGRAFIPNEQFF. CDR3 sequence (DNA): TGTGCCAGCAGTTACTCTTCCAGCGGGAGGGCCTTTATCCCCAATGAGCAGTTCTTC.

The genes are TRBV4-3 and TRBJ2-7; 11 bases match TRBD2. The CDR3 consists of 16 residues. The V gene's germline CDR1 is LGHNA and CDR2 YSLEER. Trimming cost V 1 base and J 4 bases; bases outside gene matches: 6. In DNA form, the CDR3 reads TGCGCCAGCAGCCAAGGCCTAGCGGGAGGAATATACGAGCAGTACTTC. Amino acid sequence: CASSQGLAGGIYEQYF.

CDR3 residues: CAWTKGPKRAEQFF. As DNA, the CDR3 is TGTGCCTGGACCAAAGGCCCTAAGAGGGCCGAGCAGTTCTTC. V usage is TRBV30 and J usage is TRBJ2-1; tentatively, D is TRBD2 (5 bases). This CDR3 has 14 amino acids. CDR1 is GTSNPN, CDR2 SVGIG, per germline (reference sequence). With 4 bases removed from V and 10 bases from J, the gap between germline ends came to 20 bases.

The chain carries TRBV10-3 and TRBJ2-7; 9 nucleotides align to TRBD1. The CDR3 consists of 12 residues. The germline CDR1 and CDR2 sequences are ENHRY and SYGVKD. The J segment lost 7 bases and the V segment lost 6 bases, leaving 4 bases of the junction unmatched. Here the CDR3 DNA reads TGTGCCATCAGGGGGACAGGGTGGGAGCAGTACTTC. This translates into CAIRGTGWEQYF.

This chain links TRBV24-1 with TRBJ2-5, with D tentatively TRBD1 (6 bases). The CDR3 has 15 residues. The V end was cut by 4 bases, the J end by 2 bases, with 13 bases between. Germline CDR1 KGHDR, CDR2 SFDVKD. The CDR3 sequence is CATSEQGQGQETQYF. The CDR3 DNA follows: TGTGCCACCAGTGAGCAGGGTCAGGGGCAAGAGACCCAGTACTTC.

The chain has TRBV6-2 or TRBV6-3 and TRBJ1-6; D ambiguous. This CDR3 has 16 amino acids. The V gene's germline CDR1 is MNHEY and CDR2 SVGEGT. Trimming pared 6 bases from V and 4 bases from J, leaving 16 bases between. The CDR3 loop reads CASSSRNEAYNSPLHF. DNA of the CDR3: TGTGCCAGCAGCTCCCGGAATGAGGCTTATAATTCACCCCTCCACTTT.

V gene TRBV5-1 combines with J gene TRBJ2-3; 14 bases fit TRBD2. V was pared by 3 bases and J by 1 base, with 4 bases of the junction left unmatched. The CDR3 is 17 amino acids. In germline, CDR1 is SGHRS, CDR2 YFSETQ. Written as DNA, the CDR3 is TGCGCCAGCAGCTCCGGGGGACTAGCGGGAGGCACAGATACGCAGTATTTT. Protein: CASSSGGLAGGTDTQYF. Looking up the rest from reference TRBV5-1 and TRBJ2-3 gives the full variable domain: KAGVTQTPRYLIKTRGQQVTLSCSPISGHRSVSWYQQTPGQGLQFLFEYFSETQRNKGNFPGRFSGRQFSNSRSEMNVSTLELGDSALYLCASSSGGLAGGTDTQYFGPGTRLTVL.

This clone was detected only once. This rearrangement joins TRBV4-1 to TRBJ1-1; TRBD1 matches at 7 bases. J was trimmed by 0 bases and V by 2 bases; bases with no gene match: 3. This CDR3 comprises 15 residues. The germline V gene encodes CDR1 MGHRA and CDR2 YSYEKL. CDR3 sequence reads: CASSQPGQLNTEAFF. CDR3 nucleotides: TGCGCCAGCAGCCAACCGGGACAGCTGAACACTGAAGCTTTCTTT.

The chain carries TRBV4-3 and TRBJ1-3; no clear D gene. Trimming pared 0 bases from V and 8 bases from J, leaving 17 bases between. The CDR3 consists of 16 residues. In germline, CDR1 is LGHNA, CDR2 YSLEER. The CDR3 nucleotides are TGCGCCAGCAGCCAAGAAGTCGTCCGACTCTGGGACACCATATATTTT. Protein product: CASSQEVVRLWDTIYF.

The V gene is TRBV7-2, the J gene TRBJ2-7; 11 bases align to TRBD2. CDR1 SGHTA and CDR2 FQGNSA come from the germline V gene. The CDR3 extends over 15 amino acids. V lost 5 bases to trimming and J lost 4 bases; unmatched junction nucleotides: 7. The CDR3 is CASSPRTSGLYEQYF. CDR3 bases: TGTGCCAGCAGCCCCCGGACTAGCGGGCTATACGAGCAGTACTTC.

The chain recombines TRBV30 with TRBJ1-1, with 8 bases matching TRBD1. This CDR3 has 14 amino acids. Looked up from germline, CDR1 is GTSNPN and CDR2 is SVGIG (reference sequence). Germline trimming cut 2 bases from V and 1 base from J; bases unmatched to any gene: 3. The CDR3 spells CAWSSGTGNTEAFF. CDR3 DNA: TGTGCCTGGAGTAGCGGGACAGGGAACACTGAAGCTTTCTTT.

This clone came up once. The rearrangement uses TRBV9 and TRBJ2-6, with D possibly matching TRBD1 (6 bases). V was cut by 3 bases and J by 1 base, with 20 bases left in between. The CDR3 sequence is 19 residues long. Germline assignment: CDR1 SGDLS and CDR2 YYNGEE. The CDR3 DNA reads as TGTGCCAGCAGCGCCTGGACAGTCCTCCCGCCGTCTGGGGCCAACGTCCTGACTTTC. Its translation: CASSAWTVLPPSGANVLTF.

V gene TRBV30 combines with J gene TRBJ2-3; 9 nucleotides agree with TRBD2. Germline-derived CDR1 and CDR2 are GTSNPN and SVGIG (reference sequence). The length of the CDR3 is 15 residues. Trimming took 0 bases from V and 2 from J; bases not matched to a gene: 3. The CDR3 DNA reads as TGTGCCTGGAGTGTGGGGACTAGCCTCACAGATACGCAGTATTTT. Residues: CAWSVGTSLTDTQYF.

This chain links TRBV6-6 with TRBJ2-2; TRBD2 is a possible D gene (6 bases). The CDR3 contains 18 residues. CDR1 is MNHNY, CDR2 SVGAGI, per germline (reference sequence). Deletions cut 5 bases from V and 0 bases from J, with 19 bases between. CDR3 sequence reads: CASSPGWGGTPNTGELFF. In DNA, the CDR3 is TGTGCCAGCAGTCCCGGGTGGGGCGGGACCCCGAACACCGGGGAGCTGTTTTTT.

The J gene is TRBJ1-2, the V gene TRBV10-2; D is unclear. The germline CDR1 and CDR2 sequences are WSHSY and SAAADI. The V end lost 3 bases, the J end lost 0 bases, and 11 bases lay between the germline ends. The CDR3 sequence is 15 residues long. This chain's CDR3 is CASSDVRPPNYGYTF. Written as DNA, the CDR3 is TGCGCCAGCAGTGACGTCAGGCCTCCTAACTATGGCTACACCTTC.

The J gene is TRBJ1-1, the V gene TRBV3-1 (or the pseudogene TRBV3-2); 8 positions match TRBD1. V lost 1 base and J lost 9; bases outside the gene matches: 7. CDR3 length: 14 amino acids. Germline V CDR1 and CDR2: LGHDT, YNNKEL (reference sequence). CDR3 DNA: TGTGCCAGCAGCCAAGGGCTGGGACAGGAGAAAGCTTTCTTT. This encodes CASSQGLGQEKAFF.

The chain has TRBV27 and TRBJ2-7; 12 bases match TRBD1. Per the germline V gene, CDR1 is MNHEY and CDR2 is SMNVEV (reference sequence). The trim removed 6 bases at V and 4 bases at J, leaving 7 bases unmatched. The CDR3 contains 15 residues. Here the CDR3 reads CASRQPGQGAYEQYF. The CDR3 DNA sequence: TGTGCCAGCAGGCAACCGGGACAGGGGGCGTACGAGCAGTACTTC.

The genes are TRBV28 and TRBJ2-7; 11 bases align to TRBD1. Germline V gene lookup returns CDR1 MDHEN and CDR2 SYDVKM. The CDR3 contains 14 residues. V trimming: 4 bases; J trimming: 6 bases; junction bases outside the gene matches: 5. CDR3 sequence reads: CASSSPGQGVEQYF. The CDR3 nucleotides are TGTGCCAGCAGTTCTCCGGGACAGGGGGTCGAGCAGTACTTC.

The V and J genes are TRBV3-1 (or the pseudogene TRBV3-2) and TRBJ1-4; perhaps TRBD1 as D (5 bases). V was cut by 2 bases and J by 12 bases, with 10 bases left in between. Germline V gene sequence: CDR1 LGHDT, CDR2 YNNKEL (reference sequence). This CDR3 spans 12 amino acids. This CDR3 reads CASSQTGSELFF. The CDR3 DNA follows: TGTGCCAGCAGCCAAACAGGCTCCGAACTGTTTTTT.

The chain uses TRBV5-1 and TRBJ2-2; 7 bases agree with TRBD2. Per the germline V gene, CDR1 is SGHRS and CDR2 is YFSETQ. This CDR3 comprises 15 residues. After removal of 2 bases from V and 1 base from J, the junction contained 2 bases not matched to a gene. CDR3 coding DNA: TGCGCCAGCAGCTTAGTAGCGGGGAACACCGGGGAGCTGTTTTTT. It translates to CASSLVAGNTGELFF. Full variable domain (rest looked up from reference TRBV5-1 and TRBJ2-2): KAGVTQTPRYLIKTRGQQVTLSCSPISGHRSVSWYQQTPGQGLQFLFEYFSETQRNKGNFPGRFSGRQFSNSRSEMNVSTLELGDSALYLCASSLVAGNTGELFFGEGSRLTVL.